This passage covers 8 T cell receptor beta chains from one sample sequenced in a study of blood T cell repertoires in COVID-19. Assay: immunoSEQ multiplex PCR; the TCRdb copy retains only in-frame clones and omits some. The sample consists of 540,000 or so clones, around 90% of them appearing once. The sample was peripheral blood. The receptor set was obtained from a woman aged 50 to 60 with COVID-19, enrolled during active disease.

This chain uses TRBV9 with TRBJ1-3; D not certain. CDR3 length: 17 amino acids. V was pared by 2 bases and J by 0 bases, with 15 bases between. Looked up from germline, CDR1 is SGDLS and CDR2 is YYNGEE. Here the CDR3 DNA reads TGTGCCAGCAGCGTCCGGTCGTACCCTTTCTCTGGAAACACCATATATTTT. It specifies CASSVRSYPFSGNTIYF. Combining the CDR3 with reference TRBV9 and TRBJ1-3 gives the whole variable domain DSGVTQTPKHLITATGQRVTLRCSPRSGDLSVYWYQQSLDQGLQFLIQYYNGEERAKGNILERFSAQQFPDLHSELNLSSLELGDSALYFCASSVRSYPFSGNTIYFGEGSWLTVV.

The rearrangement uses TRBV5-4 and TRBJ2-1; D is possibly TRBD1 (6 bases). This CDR3 comprises 14 residues. The V and J ends lost 2 bases and 6 bases respectively, with 12 bases between them. CDR1 is SGHNT, CDR2 YYREEE, per germline (reference sequence). The CDR3 DNA reads as TGTGCCAGCAGCTTAACGGCAGGGGCCAATGAGCAGTTCTTC. It is translated as CASSLTAGANEQFF.

This sequence joins TRBV13 and TRBJ2-2, with a weak D call TRBD2 (6 bases). CDR1 is PRHDT and CDR2 is FYEKMQ in the germline V gene (reference sequence). There are 16 residues in the CDR3. V lost 5 bases to trimming and J lost 0 bases, with 13 bases between them. The CDR3 DNA follows: TGTGCCAGCAGCCCGTCGGGACTTGCGAACACCGGGGAGCTGTTTTTT. Its protein product is CASSPSGLANTGELFF. The full variable domain, in which reference TRBV13 and TRBJ2-2 provide the parts outside the CDR3, is AAGVIQSPRHLIKEKRETATLKCYPIPRHDTVYWYQQGPGQDPQFLISFYEKMQSDKGSIPDRFSAQQFSDYHSELNMSSLELGDSALYFCASSPSGLANTGELFFGEGSRLTVL.

V usage is TRBV7-6 and J usage is TRBJ2-2; D may be TRBD2 (5 bases). The CDR3 runs to 14 residues. CDR1 SGHVS and CDR2 FNYEAQ come from the germline V gene. V shed 3 bases and J shed 4 bases, with 9 bases lying between them. The CDR3 coding sequence is TGTGCCAGCAGCTTCGGAGGATCCACCGGGGAGCTGTTTTTT. Translating gives CASSFGGSTGELFF.

V and J are TRBV9 and TRBJ1-1, with 9 nucleotides matching TRBD1. CDR3 length equals 16 residues. Germline loops: CDR1 SGDLS, CDR2 YYNGEE. V dropped 0 bases and J dropped 4; count of bases not matched to a gene: 7. The CDR3 bases are TGTGCCAGCAGCGTAGGGTTTAGGGGACAGGGCACTGAAGCTTTCTTT. Protein sequence: CASSVGFRGQGTEAFF. The full variable domain, rest sourced from reference TRBV9 and TRBJ1-1, is DSGVTQTPKHLITATGQRVTLRCSPRSGDLSVYWYQQSLDQGLQFLIQYYNGEERAKGNILERFSAQQFPDLHSELNLSSLELGDSALYFCASSVGFRGQGTEAFFGQGTRLTVV.

The genes are TRBV6-2 or TRBV6-3 and TRBJ2-3; TRBD1 matches 10 bases. This CDR3 is 15 amino acids long. CDR1 and CDR2 from the germline V gene are MNHEY and SVGEGT. The J segment lost 1 base and the V segment lost 5 bases, leaving 3 bases of the junction unmatched. The CDR3 sequence is CASSTGQGGTDTQYF. Written as DNA, the CDR3 is TGTGCCAGCAGTACAGGACAGGGGGGCACAGATACGCAGTATTTT.

The genes are TRBV15 and TRBJ1-5; no definite D call. Trimming took 6 bases from V and 3 from J, leaving 9 bases between them. CDR1 LNHNV and CDR2 YYDKDF come from the germline V gene (reference sequence). The CDR3 contains 13 residues. Here the CDR3 reads CATRPQLNQPQHF. CDR3 bases: TGTGCCACCAGACCACAGCTCAATCAGCCCCAGCATTTT.

V and J are TRBV28 and TRBJ1-3; a possible D gene is TRBD1 (5 bases). The CDR3 has 15 amino acids. V was trimmed by 9 bases and J by 0 bases, leaving 15 bases between them. Germline assignment: CDR1 MDHEN and CDR2 SYDVKM. The CDR3 spells CASRGLPYSGNTIYF. The CDR3 DNA is TGTGCCAGTAGGGGCCTCCCTTACTCTGGAAACACCATATATTTT.